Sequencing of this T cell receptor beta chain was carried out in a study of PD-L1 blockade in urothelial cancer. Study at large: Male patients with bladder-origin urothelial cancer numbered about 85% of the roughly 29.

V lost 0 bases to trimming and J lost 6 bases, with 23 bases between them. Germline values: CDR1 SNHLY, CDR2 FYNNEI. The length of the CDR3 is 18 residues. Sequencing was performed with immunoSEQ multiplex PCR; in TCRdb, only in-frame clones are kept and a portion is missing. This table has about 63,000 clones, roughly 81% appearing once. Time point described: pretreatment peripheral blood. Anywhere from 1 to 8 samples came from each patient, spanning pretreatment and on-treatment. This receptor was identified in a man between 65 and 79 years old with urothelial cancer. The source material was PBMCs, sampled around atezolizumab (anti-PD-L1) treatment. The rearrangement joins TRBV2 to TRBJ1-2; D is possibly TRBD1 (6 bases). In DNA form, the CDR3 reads TGTGCCAGCAGTGAAGCTCGAGGGGGGGTGAACACACAACATGGCTACACCTTC. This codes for CASSEARGGVNTQHGYTF.